This TCR beta chain was recorded in a study of blood T cell repertoires in COVID-19. The length of the CDR3 is 16 residues. V shed 4 bases and J shed 0 bases, with 17 bases lying between them. Germline CDR1 SGHRS, CDR2 YFSETQ. The table came from immunoSEQ multiplex PCR; TCRdb's copy has only in-frame clones and leaves some out. The sample holds 250,000 to 350,000 clones; 75% to 90% are singletons and the top ten take 2.9%. The chain employs TRBV5-1 and TRBJ2-7; weak D call: TRBD2 (6 bases). This receptor was identified in a woman aged 30 to 39 with COVID-19, enrolled during active disease. What was sequenced was peripheral blood. CDR3 in amino acids: CASSPGSGRSSYEQYF. The CDR3 coding sequence is TGCGCCAGCAGCCCGGGTAGCGGCAGGAGCTCCTACGAGCAGTACTTC.